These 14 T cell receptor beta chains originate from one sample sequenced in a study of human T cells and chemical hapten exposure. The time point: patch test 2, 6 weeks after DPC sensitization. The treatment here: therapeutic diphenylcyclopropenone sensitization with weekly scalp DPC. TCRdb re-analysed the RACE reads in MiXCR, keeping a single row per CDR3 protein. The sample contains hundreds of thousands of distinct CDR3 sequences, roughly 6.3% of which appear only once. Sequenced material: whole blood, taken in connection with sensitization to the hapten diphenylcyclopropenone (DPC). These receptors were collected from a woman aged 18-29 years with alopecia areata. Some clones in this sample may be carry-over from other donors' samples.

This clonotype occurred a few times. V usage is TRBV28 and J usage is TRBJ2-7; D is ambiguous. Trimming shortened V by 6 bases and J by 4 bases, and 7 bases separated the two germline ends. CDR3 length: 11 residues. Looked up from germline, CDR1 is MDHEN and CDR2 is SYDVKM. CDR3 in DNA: TGTGCCAGCAGATCCATTTACGAGCAGTACTTC. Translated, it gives CASRSIYEQYF.

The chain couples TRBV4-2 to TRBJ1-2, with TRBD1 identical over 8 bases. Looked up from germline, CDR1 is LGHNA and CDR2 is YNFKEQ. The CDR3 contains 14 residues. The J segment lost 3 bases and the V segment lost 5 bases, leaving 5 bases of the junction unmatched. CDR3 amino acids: CASSSAGGDYGYTF. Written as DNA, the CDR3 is TGTGCCAGCAGCTCGGCAGGGGGCGACTATGGCTACACCTTC.

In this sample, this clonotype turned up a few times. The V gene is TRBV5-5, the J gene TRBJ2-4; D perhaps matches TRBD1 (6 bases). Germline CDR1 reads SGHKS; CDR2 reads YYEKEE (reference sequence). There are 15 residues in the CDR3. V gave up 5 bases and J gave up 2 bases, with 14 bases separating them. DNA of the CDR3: TGTGCCAGCAGTTCTCACAGGGCGACCAAAAACATTCAGTACTTC. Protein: CASSSHRATKNIQYF.

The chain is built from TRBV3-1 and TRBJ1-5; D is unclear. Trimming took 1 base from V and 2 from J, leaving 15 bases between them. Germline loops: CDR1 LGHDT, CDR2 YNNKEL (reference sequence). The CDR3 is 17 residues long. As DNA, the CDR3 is TGTGCCAGCAGCCAAGCAGAAACGGGGTATGGCAATCAGCCCCAGCATTTT. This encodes CASSQAETGYGNQPQHF. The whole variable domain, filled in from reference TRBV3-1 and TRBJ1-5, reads DTAVSQTPKYLVTQMGNDKSIKCEQNLGHDTMYWYKQDSKKFLKIMFSYNNKELIINETVPNRFSPKSPDKAHLNLHINSLELGDSAVYFCASSQAETGYGNQPQHFGDGTRLSIL.

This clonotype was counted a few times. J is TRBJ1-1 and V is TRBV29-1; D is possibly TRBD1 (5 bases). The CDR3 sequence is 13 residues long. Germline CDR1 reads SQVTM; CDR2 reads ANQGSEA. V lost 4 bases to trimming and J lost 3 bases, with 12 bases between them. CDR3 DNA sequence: TGCAGCGTTGGGGGCAAAAGACACACTGAAGCTTTCTTT. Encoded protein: CSVGGKRHTEAFF. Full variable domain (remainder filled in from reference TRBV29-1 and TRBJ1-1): SAVISQKPSRDICQRGTSLTIQCQVDSQVTMMFWYRQQPGQSLTLIATANQGSEATYESGFVIDKFPISRPNLTFSTLTVSNMSPEDSSIYLCSVGGKRHTEAFFGQGTRLTVV.

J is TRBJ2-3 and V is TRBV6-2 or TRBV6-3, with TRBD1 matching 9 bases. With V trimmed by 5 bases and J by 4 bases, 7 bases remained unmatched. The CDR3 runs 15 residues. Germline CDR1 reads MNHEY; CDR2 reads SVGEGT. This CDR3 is CASSTTTGGPDTQYF. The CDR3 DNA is TGTGCCAGCAGTACTACGACAGGGGGACCAGATACGCAGTATTTT.

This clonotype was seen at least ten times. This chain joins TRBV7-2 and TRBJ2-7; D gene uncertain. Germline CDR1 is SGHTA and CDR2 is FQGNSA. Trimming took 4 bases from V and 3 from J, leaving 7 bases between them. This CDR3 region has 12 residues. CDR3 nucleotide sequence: TGTGCCAGCAGCTCATCTAACTACGAGCAGTACTTC. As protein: CASSSSNYEQYF.

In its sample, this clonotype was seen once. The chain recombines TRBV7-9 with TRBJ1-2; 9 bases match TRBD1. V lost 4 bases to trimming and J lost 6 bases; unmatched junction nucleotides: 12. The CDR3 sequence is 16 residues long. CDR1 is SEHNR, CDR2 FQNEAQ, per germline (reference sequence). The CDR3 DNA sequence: TGTGCCAGCAGCTCAGATGATAAACAGGGGGCGCATGGCTACACCTTC. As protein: CASSSDDKQGAHGYTF.

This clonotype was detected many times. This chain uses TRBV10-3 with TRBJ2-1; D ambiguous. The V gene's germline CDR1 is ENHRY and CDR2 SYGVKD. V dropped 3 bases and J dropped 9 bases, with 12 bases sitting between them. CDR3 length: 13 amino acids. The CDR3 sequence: CAISDIGVSEQFF. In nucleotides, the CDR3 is TGTGCCATCAGTGATATCGGAGTCAGTGAGCAGTTCTTC.

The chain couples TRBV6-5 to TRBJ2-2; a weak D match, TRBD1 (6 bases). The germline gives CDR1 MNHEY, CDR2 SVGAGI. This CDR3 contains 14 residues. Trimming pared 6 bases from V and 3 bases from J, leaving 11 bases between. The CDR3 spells CASRPTGYTGELFF. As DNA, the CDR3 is TGTGCCAGCAGGCCAACAGGGTACACCGGGGAGCTGTTTTTT.

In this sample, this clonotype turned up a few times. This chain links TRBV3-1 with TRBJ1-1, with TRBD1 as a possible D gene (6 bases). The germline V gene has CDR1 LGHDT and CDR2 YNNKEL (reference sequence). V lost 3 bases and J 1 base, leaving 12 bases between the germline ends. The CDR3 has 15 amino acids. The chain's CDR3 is CASSQTQGGNTEAFF. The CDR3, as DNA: TGTGCCAGCAGCCAGACACAGGGAGGGAACACTGAAGCTTTCTTT. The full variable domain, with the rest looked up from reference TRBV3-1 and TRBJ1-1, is DTAVSQTPKYLVTQMGNDKSIKCEQNLGHDTMYWYKQDSKKFLKIMFSYNNKELIINETVPNRFSPKSPDKAHLNLHINSLELGDSAVYFCASSQTQGGNTEAFFGQGTRLTVV.

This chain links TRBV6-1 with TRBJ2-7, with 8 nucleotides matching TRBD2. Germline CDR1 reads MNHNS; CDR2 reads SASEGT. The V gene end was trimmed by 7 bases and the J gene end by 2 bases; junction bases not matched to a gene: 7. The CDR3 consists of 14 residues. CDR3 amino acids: CASTRERGPYEQYF. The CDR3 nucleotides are TGTGCCAGCACACGCGAGCGGGGGCCCTACGAGCAGTACTTC.

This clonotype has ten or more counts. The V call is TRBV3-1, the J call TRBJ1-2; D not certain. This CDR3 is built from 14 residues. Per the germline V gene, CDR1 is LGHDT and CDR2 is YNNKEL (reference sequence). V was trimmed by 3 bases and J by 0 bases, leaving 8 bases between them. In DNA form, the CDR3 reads TGTGCCAGCAGCCAGGGCAGACCTAACTATGGCTACACCTTC. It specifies CASSQGRPNYGYTF.

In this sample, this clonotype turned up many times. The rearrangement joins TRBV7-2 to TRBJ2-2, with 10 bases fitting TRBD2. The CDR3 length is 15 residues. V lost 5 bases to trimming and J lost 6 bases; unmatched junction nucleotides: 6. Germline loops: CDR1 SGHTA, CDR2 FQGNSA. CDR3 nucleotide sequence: TGTGCCAGCAGCGTATTCGGGACTAGCGCCGGGGAGCTGTTTTTT. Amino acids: CASSVFGTSAGELFF.